This T cell receptor (beta chain) appears in the sequencing data of a study of shared clonotypes between healthy human individuals. Germline lookup yields CDR1 MRHNA and CDR2 SNTAGT. Trimming cost V 6 bases and J 9 bases; bases outside gene matches: 8. This CDR3 is 15 amino acids long. Replicate PCRs run on sorted subsets employed about 220 ng DNA, about 27,000 T cell genomes. This table comes from immunoSEQ multiplex PCR, and its TCRdb copy is limited to in-frame clones, with some not included. The sample consists of roughly 2.2 million clones, 80% to 95% of them appearing once. Naive CD4+ cells were CD45RA-selected; the remaining cells were memory.

The sequenced sample was naive CD4+ T cells from PBMCs. Documented subset: CD45RA+ positively selected. The chain recombines TRBV6-4 with TRBJ2-6; 10 bases are a match to TRBD1. This clonotype was obtained from a man between 18 and 35 years old in good health. Some clones in this sample may be carry-over from other donors' samples. CDR3 in DNA: TGTGCCAGCAGCCCCGGGACAGGGGCCCTCAACGTCCTGACTTTC. Its translation is CASSPGTGALNVLTF.